The 14 T cell receptor beta chains reported below all come from one sample, sequenced in a study of low-dose radiotherapy and immunotherapy resistance in tumors. Both TCRalpha and TCRbeta chains were reverse transcribed with V-gene-specific primers. The TCRs were subjected to amplification over 20 PCR cycles employing a constant-region primer in conjunction with a V-primer adapter. In TCRdb, the reads were re-called with MiXCR into one record per CDR3 protein. Among about 39,000 distinct CDR3 sequences, 31% were seen once, and the ten largest hold roughly 4%. Time point specified: before trial treatment. The material sequenced was PBMCs, taken before treatment. Source of these receptors: a male donor with gallbladder cancer.

Regarding this clonotype: This is likely an artifact of a read error, given a far larger clone one base away. V and J are TRBV7-9 and TRBJ1-6, with TRBD1 identical over 8 bases. CDR3 size: 15 residues. Trimming at V came to 5 bases and at J to 5 bases, leaving 5 bases not matched to a gene. Germline loops: CDR1 SEHNR, CDR2 FQNEAQ (reference sequence). The CDR3 nucleotides are TGTGCCAGCAGCACCCAGGGACAGGATAATTCACCCCTCCACTTT. This gives the protein CASSTQGQDNSPLHF.

Turning to this clonotype: Only one base separates this from a far larger clonotype, so it likely reflects a read error. The V gene is TRBV12-3 or TRBV12-4, the J gene TRBJ2-3; 16 bases are shared with TRBD2. This CDR3 spans 19 amino acids. The CDR3 here is CASIPIKGTSGRGMDTQNF. The CDR3 nucleotides are TGTGCCAGCATCCCCATCAAGGGGACTAGCGGGAGGGGGATGGATACGCAGAATTTT.

This clonotype was found many times. V usage is TRBV27 and J usage is TRBJ2-5; 11 nucleotides match TRBD2. The germline V gene encodes CDR1 MNHEY and CDR2 SMNVEV (reference sequence). CDR3 length equals 15 residues. The V and J ends lost 5 bases and 7 bases, in that order; junction bases with no gene match: 9. The CDR3: CASSPTTSGVGTQYF. The CDR3 nucleotides read TGTGCCAGCAGTCCCACGACTAGCGGGGTGGGGACCCAGTACTTC.

This chain uses TRBV27 with TRBJ1-5, with 8 positions matching TRBD1. J lost 3 bases, V lost 6 bases, and 10 bases had no gene match. Germline CDR1 MNHEY, CDR2 SMNVEV (reference sequence). The CDR3 has 16 amino acids. For the CDR3, the DNA is TGTGCCAGCAGGCCCGCCGGGACAGGTGTCAATCAGCCCCAGCATTTT. Its translation is CASRPAGTGVNQPQHF.

This clonotype was detected many times. This chain uses TRBV4-1 with TRBJ2-1; 11 bases map to TRBD2. Trimming cost V 7 bases and J 8 bases; bases outside gene matches: 10. The CDR3 consists of 15 residues. Germline values: CDR1 MGHRA, CDR2 YSYEKL. The CDR3, as DNA: TGCGCCAGCACCCAGACTAGCGGGACTACCTATGAGCAGTTCTTC. Its translation: CASTQTSGTTYEQFF.

The J gene is TRBJ2-2, the V gene TRBV2; TRBD1 might be the D (5 bases). Trimming took off 7 bases at V and 3 bases at J, with 12 bases between the two ends. Per germline, CDR1 SNHLY and CDR2 FYNNEI. The CDR3 consists of 14 residues. DNA for the CDR3: TGTGCCAGCAACACGATACAGGACACCGGGGAGCTGTTTTTT. It specifies CASNTIQDTGELFF.

The J gene is TRBJ2-3, the V gene TRBV5-4; 9 bases align to TRBD1. Germline V gene data show CDR1 as SGHNT and CDR2 as YYREEE (reference sequence). This CDR3 is 16 amino acids long. J was trimmed by 0 bases and V by 4 bases; bases with no gene match: 6. In nucleotides, the CDR3 is TGTGCCAGCAGCCAAGGACAGGGGATGAGCACAGATACGCAGTATTTT. Residues: CASSQGQGMSTDTQYF.

As to this clonotype: The likely explanation is a read error, given a far larger clone one base away. The genes are TRBV9 and TRBJ2-5; TRBD2 matches 14 bases. The CDR3 has 18 residues. Germline-derived CDR1 and CDR2 are SGDLS and YYNGEE. J gave up 11 bases and V 3 bases, and 18 bases lay outside the gene matches. The CDR3, as DNA: TGTGCCAGCAGCGGGGAGGAGGGACTAGCGGGAGTGCGGGGTGAGCAGTACTTC. It specifies CASSGEEGLAGVRGEQYF.

This clonotype was counted many times. This chain connects TRBV11-2 to TRBJ1-4; the D is unclear. The germline V gene encodes CDR1 SGHAT and CDR2 FQNNGV. V lost 5 bases to trimming and J lost 4 bases, with 14 bases between them. This CDR3 has 15 residues. Here the CDR3 reads CASSGRVGVNEKLFF. CDR3 nucleotide sequence: TGTGCCAGCAGCGGCAGAGTTGGTGTTAATGAAAAACTGTTTTTT.

Concerning this clonotype itself: With only one base between it and a far larger clone, this is likely a read error. The chain has TRBV6-1 and TRBJ2-1; 9 bases map to TRBD2. V gave up 10 bases and J gave up 5 bases; unmatched junction bases: 9. This CDR3 region has 14 residues. CDR1 MNHNS and CDR2 SASEGT come from the germline V gene. The CDR3 region is CAISPSGVDNEQFF. As DNA, the CDR3 is TGTGCCATCTCCCCTAGCGGGGTAGACAATGAGCAGTTCTTC.

This clonotype was detected many times. V and J are TRBV6-2 or TRBV6-3 and TRBJ2-7; D unclear. Trimming took 6 bases from V and 0 from J, leaving 9 bases between them. The CDR3 has 13 amino acids. In germline, CDR1 is MNHEY, CDR2 SVGEGT. The CDR3 is CASSLVDSYEQYF. The CDR3 DNA reads as TGTGCCAGCAGCCTAGTAGACTCCTACGAGCAGTACTTC.

To note about this clonotype: Because the CDR3's place on the DNA is in doubt, the DNA is left out and the CDR3 is given as listed by TCRdb. The chain combines TRBV5-8 with TRBJ2-7; TRBD1 is taken as the D call from the table, unchecked against the DNA. Counting both end residues, the CDR3 totals 23 amino acids. Germline CDR1 and CDR2: SGHTS and YDEGEE. Here the CDR3 reads CASNNQTSMYLCASSLQGYEQYF.

Turning to this clonotype: With a far larger clone one base away, a read error is the likely cause. The CDR3 bases are TGTGCCAGCAGCTTAGGGGGATACACCGGGGAGCCGTTTTTT. It encodes CASSLGGYTGEPFF. V and J are TRBV7-6 and TRBJ2-2, with D tentatively TRBD2 (5 bases). Germline assignment: CDR1 SGHVS and CDR2 FNYEAQ. The CDR3 is made up of 14 amino acids.

This clonotype came up many times. The chain couples TRBV28 to TRBJ1-2; 9 bases map to TRBD1. Trimming took 2 bases from V and 2 from J; bases not matched to a gene: 6. Per the germline V gene, CDR1 is MDHEN and CDR2 is SYDVKM. The CDR3 has 16 residues. The CDR3 bases are TGTGCCAGCAGTTTAATGGGGACAGGGCCGAACTATGGCTACACCTTC. This codes for CASSLMGTGPNYGYTF.